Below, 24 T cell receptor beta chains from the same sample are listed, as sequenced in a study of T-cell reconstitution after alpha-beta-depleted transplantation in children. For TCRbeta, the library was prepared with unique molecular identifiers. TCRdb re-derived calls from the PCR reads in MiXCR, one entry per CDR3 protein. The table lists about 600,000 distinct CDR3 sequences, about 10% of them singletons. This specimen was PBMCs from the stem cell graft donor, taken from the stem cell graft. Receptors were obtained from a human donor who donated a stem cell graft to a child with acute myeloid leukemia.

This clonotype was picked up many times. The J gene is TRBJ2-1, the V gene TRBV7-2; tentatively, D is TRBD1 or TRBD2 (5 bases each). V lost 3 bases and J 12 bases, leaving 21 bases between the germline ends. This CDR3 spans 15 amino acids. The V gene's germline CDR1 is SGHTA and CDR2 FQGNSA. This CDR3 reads CASSFWSRGEGRQFF. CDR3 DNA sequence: TGTGCCAGCAGCTTTTGGAGTAGAGGGGAAGGTCGGCAGTTCTTC.

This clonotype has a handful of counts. This CDR3 reads CASSEGLAESYEQYF. The DNA of the CDR3 is TGCGCCAGCAGCGAGGGACTAGCCGAATCCTACGAGCAGTACTTC. This chain joins TRBV5-1 and TRBJ2-7; TRBD2 aligns across 9 bases. The CDR3 is made up of 15 amino acids. The V and J ends lost 4 bases and 1 base, in that order; junction bases with no gene match: 6. Germline loops: CDR1 SGHRS, CDR2 YFSETQ.

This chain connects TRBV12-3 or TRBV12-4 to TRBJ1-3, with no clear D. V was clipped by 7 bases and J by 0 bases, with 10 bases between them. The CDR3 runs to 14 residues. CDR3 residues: CASTEPLSGNTIYF. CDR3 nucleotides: TGTGCCAGCACCGAACCGCTCTCTGGAAACACCATATATTTT.

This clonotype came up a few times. The CDR3 DNA sequence: TGTGCCACCCGAGAGGGAAATGAGCAGTTCTTC. Amino acids: CATREGNEQFF. The chain has TRBV7-2 and TRBJ2-1; the D gene is possibly TRBD2 (5 bases). The ends were cut back, 10 bases at V and 7 bases at J, with 11 bases in the middle. Per the germline V gene, CDR1 is SGHTA and CDR2 is FQGNSA. The CDR3 is 11 residues long.

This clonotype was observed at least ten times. In DNA, the CDR3 is TGTGCCAGCAGCTTAGATCGGATCTACGAGCAGTACTTC. It yields the protein CASSLDRIYEQYF. V is TRBV7-2 and J is TRBJ2-7; D is unclear. V lost 1 base and J 3 bases, leaving 7 bases between the germline ends. The CDR3 covers 13 residues. Germline V gene data show CDR1 as SGHTA and CDR2 as FQGNSA.

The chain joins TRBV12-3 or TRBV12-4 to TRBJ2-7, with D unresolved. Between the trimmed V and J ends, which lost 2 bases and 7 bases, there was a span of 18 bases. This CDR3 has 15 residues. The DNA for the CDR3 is TGTGCCAGCAGTTTATTTAAGGGCCCTGTTGGGGAGCAGTACTTC. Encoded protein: CASSLFKGPVGEQYF.

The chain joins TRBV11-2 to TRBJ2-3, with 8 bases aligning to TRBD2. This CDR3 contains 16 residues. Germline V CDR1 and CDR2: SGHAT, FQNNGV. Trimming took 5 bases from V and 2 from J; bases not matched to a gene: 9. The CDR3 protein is CASSHYPSGFTDTQYF. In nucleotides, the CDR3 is TGTGCCAGCAGCCACTACCCTAGCGGGTTCACAGATACGCAGTATTTT. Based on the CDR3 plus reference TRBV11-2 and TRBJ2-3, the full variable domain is EAGVAQSPRYKIIEKRQSVAFWCNPISGHATLYWYQQILGQGPKLLIQFQNNGVVDDSQLPKDRFSAERLKGVDSTLKIQPAKLEDSAVYLCASSHYPSGFTDTQYFGPGTRLTVL.

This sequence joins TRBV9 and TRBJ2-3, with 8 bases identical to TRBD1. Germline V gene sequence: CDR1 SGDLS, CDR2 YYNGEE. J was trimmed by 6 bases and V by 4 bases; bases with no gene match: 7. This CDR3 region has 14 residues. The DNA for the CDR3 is TGTGCCAGCAGCCCCCGACAGGGGCTGGATACGCAGTATTTT. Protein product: CASSPRQGLDTQYF.

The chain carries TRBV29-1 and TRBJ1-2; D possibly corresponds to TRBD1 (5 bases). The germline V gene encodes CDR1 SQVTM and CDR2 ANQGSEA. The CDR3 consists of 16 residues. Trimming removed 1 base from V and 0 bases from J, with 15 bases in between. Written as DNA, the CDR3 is TGCAGCGTTGAAGCTCTACCGGGACGGACTAACTATGGCTACACCTTC. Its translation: CSVEALPGRTNYGYTF.

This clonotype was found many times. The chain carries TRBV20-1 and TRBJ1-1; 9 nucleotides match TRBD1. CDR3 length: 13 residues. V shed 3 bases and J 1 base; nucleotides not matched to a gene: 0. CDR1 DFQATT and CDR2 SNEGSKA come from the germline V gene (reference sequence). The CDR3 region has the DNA TGCAGTGCTAGGACAGGGGGGAACACTGAAGCTTTCTTT. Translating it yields CSARTGGNTEAFF.

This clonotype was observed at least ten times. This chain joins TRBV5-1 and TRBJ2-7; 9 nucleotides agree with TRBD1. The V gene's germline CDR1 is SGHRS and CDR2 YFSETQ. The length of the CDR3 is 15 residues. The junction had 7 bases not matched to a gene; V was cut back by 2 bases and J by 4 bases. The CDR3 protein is CASSLFRDRVYEQYF. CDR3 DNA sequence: TGCGCCAGCAGCTTATTCCGGGACAGGGTGTACGAGCAGTACTTC.

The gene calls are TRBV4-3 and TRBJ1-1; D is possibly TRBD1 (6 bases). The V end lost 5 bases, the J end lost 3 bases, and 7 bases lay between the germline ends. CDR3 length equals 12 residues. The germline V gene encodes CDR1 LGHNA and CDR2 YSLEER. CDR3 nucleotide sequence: TGCGCCAGCAGCAGACAGGACACTGAAGCTTTCTTT. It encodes CASSRQDTEAFF.

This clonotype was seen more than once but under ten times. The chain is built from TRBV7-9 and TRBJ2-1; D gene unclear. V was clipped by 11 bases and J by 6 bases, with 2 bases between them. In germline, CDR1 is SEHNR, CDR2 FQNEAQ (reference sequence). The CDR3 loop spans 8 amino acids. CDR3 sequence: CAGNEQFF. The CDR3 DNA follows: TGTGCCGGCAATGAGCAGTTCTTC.

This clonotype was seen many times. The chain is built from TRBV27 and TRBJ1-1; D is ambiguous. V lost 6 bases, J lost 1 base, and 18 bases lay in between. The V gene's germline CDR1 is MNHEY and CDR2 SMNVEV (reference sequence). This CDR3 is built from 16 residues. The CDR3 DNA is TGTGCCAGCAGCGGCGCCGGTAAATGGCGGAACACTGAAGCTTTCTTT. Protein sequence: CASSGAGKWRNTEAFF.

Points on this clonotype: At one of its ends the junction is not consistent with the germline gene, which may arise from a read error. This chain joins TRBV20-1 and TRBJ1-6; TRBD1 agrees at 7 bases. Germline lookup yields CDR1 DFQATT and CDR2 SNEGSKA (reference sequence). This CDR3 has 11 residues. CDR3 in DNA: TGCAGTGCTAGGGGGGGGGACAGTCTGCGCTTT. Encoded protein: CSARGGDSLRF.

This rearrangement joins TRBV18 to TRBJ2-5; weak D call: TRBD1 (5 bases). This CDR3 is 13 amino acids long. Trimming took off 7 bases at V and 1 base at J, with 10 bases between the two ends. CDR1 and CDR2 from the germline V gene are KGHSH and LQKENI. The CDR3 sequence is CASCGQTQETQYF. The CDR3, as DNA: TGTGCCAGCTGCGGACAAACCCAAGAGACCCAGTACTTC.

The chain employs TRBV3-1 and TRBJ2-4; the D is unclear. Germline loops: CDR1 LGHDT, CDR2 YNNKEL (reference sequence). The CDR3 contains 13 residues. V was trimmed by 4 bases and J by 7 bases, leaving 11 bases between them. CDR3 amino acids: CASSLKTANIQYF. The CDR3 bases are TGTGCCAGCAGCCTCAAAACGGCGAACATTCAGTACTTC.

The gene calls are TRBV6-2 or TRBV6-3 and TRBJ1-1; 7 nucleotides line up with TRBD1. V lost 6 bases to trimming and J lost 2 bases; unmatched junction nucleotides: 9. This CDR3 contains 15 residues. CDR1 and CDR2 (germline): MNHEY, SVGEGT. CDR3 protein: CASRALGQTNTEAFF. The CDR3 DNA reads TGTGCCAGCAGAGCATTGGGACAGACAAACACTGAAGCTTTCTTT.

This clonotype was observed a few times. The CDR3 DNA follows: TGTGCCAGCAGTCCATCGGGACAGGGGGGTACGGAAGCTTTCTTT. Its translation is CASSPSGQGGTEAFF. The chain links TRBV6-1 to TRBJ1-1; 11 positions match TRBD1. CDR3 length: 15 amino acids. Unmatched junction bases numbered 10, after V lost 5 bases and J lost 8 bases. Germline-derived CDR1 and CDR2 are MNHNS and SASEGT.

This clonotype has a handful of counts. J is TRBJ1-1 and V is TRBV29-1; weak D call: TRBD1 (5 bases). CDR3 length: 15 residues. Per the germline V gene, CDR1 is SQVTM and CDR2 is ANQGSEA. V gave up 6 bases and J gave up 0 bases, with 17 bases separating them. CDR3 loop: CSVPHKGNMNTEAFF. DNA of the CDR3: TGCAGCGTCCCACACAAGGGGAATATGAACACTGAAGCTTTCTTT.

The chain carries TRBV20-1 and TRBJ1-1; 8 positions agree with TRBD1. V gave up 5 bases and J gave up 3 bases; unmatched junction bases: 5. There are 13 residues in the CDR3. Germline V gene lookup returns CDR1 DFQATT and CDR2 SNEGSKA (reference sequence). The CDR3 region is CSAGDRTDTEAFF. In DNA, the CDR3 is TGCAGTGCTGGGGACAGGACCGACACTGAAGCTTTCTTT.

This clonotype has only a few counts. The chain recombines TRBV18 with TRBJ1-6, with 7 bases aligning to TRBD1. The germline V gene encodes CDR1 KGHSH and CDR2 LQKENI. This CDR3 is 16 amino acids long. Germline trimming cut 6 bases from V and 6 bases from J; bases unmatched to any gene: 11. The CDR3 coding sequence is TGTGCCAGCTCCCCAACGGGGAAGGGGGCTAATTCACCCCTCCACTTT. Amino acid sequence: CASSPTGKGANSPLHF.

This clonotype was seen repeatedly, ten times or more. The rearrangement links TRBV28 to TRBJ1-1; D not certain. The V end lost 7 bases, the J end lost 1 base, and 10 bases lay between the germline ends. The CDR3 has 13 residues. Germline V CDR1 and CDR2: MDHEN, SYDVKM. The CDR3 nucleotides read TGTGCCAGCACTCCGACGGGGAACACTGAAGCTTTCTTT. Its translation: CASTPTGNTEAFF.

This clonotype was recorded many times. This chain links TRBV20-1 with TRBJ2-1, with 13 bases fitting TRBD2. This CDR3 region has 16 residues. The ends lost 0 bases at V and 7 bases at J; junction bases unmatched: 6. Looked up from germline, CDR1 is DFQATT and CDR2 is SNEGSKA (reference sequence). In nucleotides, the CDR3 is TGCAGTGCTAGAGAACTAGCGGGAGGGCTAGGAAATGAGCAGTTCTTC. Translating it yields CSARELAGGLGNEQFF.